This TCR beta chain was captured in a study of breast tumors, draining lymph nodes, adjacent tissues. Axillary draining lymph nodes of breast cancer patients supplied the node samples. TCRdb passed the multiplex PCR reads through MiXCR, listing each CDR3 protein once. The sample contains about 130,000 distinct CDR3 sequences, just under 20% of which appear only once. This clonotype was seen only a few times. Its antigen is unidentified. Study observations and caveats: Tumors had less TCR diversity than lymph nodes, more than nontumor tissue. Tumor and nontumor repertoires were significantly more similar in luminal-like than in basal-like breast cancer. That most tumor T cells come from lymph nodes remained unproven.

The CDR3 sequence is 13 residues long. Germline V gives CDR1 MNHNS, CDR2 SASEGT. V was pared by 2 bases and J by 4 bases, with 1 base of the junction left unmatched. This clonotype originated in a female donor with breast cancer. Some clones in this sample may be carry-over from other donors' samples. The chain combines TRBV6-1 with TRBJ2-7, with 8 positions matching TRBD1. Sequencing was performed on axillary lymph node tissue. This CDR3 reads CASSENRGYEQYF. The CDR3 DNA sequence: TGTGCCAGCAGTGAAAACAGGGGGTACGAGCAGTACTTC.